One and the same sample provided the 3 T cell receptor beta chains below, sequenced in a study of blood T cell repertoires in COVID-19. The repertoire was sequenced with immunoSEQ multiplex PCR; TCRdb's copy has only in-frame clones and lacks some. The table shows fewer than 150,000 clones, with roughly 86% occurring only once. The sample was peripheral blood. These receptors were taken from a man in his fifties or sixties with active or convalescent COVID-19.

The chain joins TRBV5-1 to TRBJ1-6; the match to TRBD1 covers 8 bases. V lost 0 bases and J lost 1; bases outside the gene matches: 6. This CDR3 contains 18 residues. Germline assignment: CDR1 SGHRS and CDR2 YFSETQ. CDR3 bases: TGCGCCAGCAGCTTGGGGCAGGGGGCAGGATCCTATAATTCACCCCTCCACTTT. As protein: CASSLGQGAGSYNSPLHF.

The J gene is TRBJ2-7, the V gene TRBV5-1, with D uncertain. Germline values: CDR1 SGHRS, CDR2 YFSETQ. CDR3 length: 13 amino acids. Trimming took off 0 bases at V and 3 bases at J, with 7 bases between the two ends. As DNA, the CDR3 is TGCGCCAGCAGCTTGGTATCTTTCTACGAGCAGTACTTC. Translation: CASSLVSFYEQYF.

The chain carries TRBV29-1 and TRBJ2-2; no definite D call. The CDR3 consists of 13 residues. Trimming cost V 6 bases and J 1 base, with 9 bases left between them. From germline, CDR1 is SQVTM and CDR2 ANQGSEA. Here the CDR3 DNA reads TGCAGCGTAGATCCCGGGAACACCGGGGAGCTGTTTTTT. This gives the protein CSVDPGNTGELFF.